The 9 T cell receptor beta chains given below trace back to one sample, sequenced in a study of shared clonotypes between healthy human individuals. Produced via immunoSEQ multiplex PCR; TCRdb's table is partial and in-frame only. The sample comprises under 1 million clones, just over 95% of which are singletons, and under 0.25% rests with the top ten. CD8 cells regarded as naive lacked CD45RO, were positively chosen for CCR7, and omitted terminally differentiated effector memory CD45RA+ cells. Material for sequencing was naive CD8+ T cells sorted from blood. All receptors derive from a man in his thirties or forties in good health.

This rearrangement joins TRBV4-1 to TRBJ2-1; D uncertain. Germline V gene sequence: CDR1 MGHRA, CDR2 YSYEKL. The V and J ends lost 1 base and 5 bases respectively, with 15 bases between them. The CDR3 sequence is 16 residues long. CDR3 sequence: CASSQAEGKLNNEQFF. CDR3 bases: TGCGCCAGCAGCCAAGCGGAAGGAAAGCTTAACAATGAGCAGTTCTTC.

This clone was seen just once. The CDR3 bases are TGCGCCAGCAGCCAAGTGGGGCGCGAGCAGTACTTC. Amino acid sequence: CASSQVGREQYF. The genes are TRBV4-1 and TRBJ2-7; a weak D match, TRBD1 (5 bases). The germline V gene encodes CDR1 MGHRA and CDR2 YSYEKL. The CDR3 runs to 12 residues. The V end lost 1 base, the J end lost 6 bases, and 7 bases lay between the germline ends.

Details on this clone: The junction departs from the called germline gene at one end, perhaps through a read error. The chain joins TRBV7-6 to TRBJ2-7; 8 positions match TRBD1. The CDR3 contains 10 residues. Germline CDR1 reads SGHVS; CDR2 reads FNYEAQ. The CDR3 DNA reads TGTGCCAGCGCAGGACAGGGACCGCACTTC. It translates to CASAGQGPHF.

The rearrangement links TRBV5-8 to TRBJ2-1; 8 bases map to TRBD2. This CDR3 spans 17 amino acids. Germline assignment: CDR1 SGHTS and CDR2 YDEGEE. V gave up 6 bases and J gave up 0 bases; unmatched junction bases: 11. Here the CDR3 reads CASNLPGGVPSYNEQFF. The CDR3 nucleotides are TGTGCCAGCAACCTCCCGGGGGGGGTCCCCTCCTACAATGAGCAGTTCTTC.

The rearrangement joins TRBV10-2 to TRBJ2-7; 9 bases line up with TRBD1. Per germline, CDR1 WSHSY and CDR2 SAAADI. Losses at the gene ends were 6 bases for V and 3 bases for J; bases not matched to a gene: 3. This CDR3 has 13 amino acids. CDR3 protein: CASRGQGFYEQYF. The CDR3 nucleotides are TGCGCCAGCAGGGGACAGGGCTTCTACGAGCAGTACTTC.

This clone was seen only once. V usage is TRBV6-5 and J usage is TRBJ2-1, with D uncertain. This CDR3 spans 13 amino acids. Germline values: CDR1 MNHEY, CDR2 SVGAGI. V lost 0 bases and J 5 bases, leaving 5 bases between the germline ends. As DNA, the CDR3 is TGTGCCAGCAGTTACTCGTGGCACAATGAGCAGTTCTTC. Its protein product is CASSYSWHNEQFF.

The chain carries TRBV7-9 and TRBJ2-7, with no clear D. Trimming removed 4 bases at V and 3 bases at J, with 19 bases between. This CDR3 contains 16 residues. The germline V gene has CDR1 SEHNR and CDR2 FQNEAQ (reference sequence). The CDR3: CASSSRVSSGNYEQYF. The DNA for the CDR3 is TGTGCCAGCAGCTCACGGGTTAGTTCCGGAAACTACGAGCAGTACTTC.

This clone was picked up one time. The DNA for the CDR3 is TGTGCCAGCAGCTTGGGGCCTAGCGGGAGAGTAGATACGCAGTATTTT. Amino acid sequence: CASSLGPSGRVDTQYF. This chain joins TRBV5-5 and TRBJ2-3; 10 nucleotides line up with TRBD2. The germline V gene has CDR1 SGHKS and CDR2 YYEKEE (reference sequence). V was clipped by 0 bases and J by 5 bases; unmatched bases: 6. The CDR3 contains 16 residues.

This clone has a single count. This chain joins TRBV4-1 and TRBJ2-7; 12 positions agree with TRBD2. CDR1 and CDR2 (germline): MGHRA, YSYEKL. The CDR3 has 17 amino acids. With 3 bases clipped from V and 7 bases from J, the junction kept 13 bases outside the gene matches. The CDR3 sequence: CASSQQAIGLAGYEQYF. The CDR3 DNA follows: TGCGCCAGCAGCCAGCAAGCGATCGGACTAGCGGGATATGAGCAGTACTTC.